Listed here are 2 T cell receptor beta chains from one sample, sequenced in a study of low-dose radiotherapy and immunotherapy resistance in tumors. TRAV and TRBV primers primed cDNA for both TCRalpha and TCRbeta. TCR amplification ran 15 to 20 PCR cycles using constant-region and V-primer adapter primers. MiXCR, run by TCRdb on the reads, gives a single entry per CDR3 protein. Here the sample spans more than 90,000 distinct CDR3 sequences, about 20% being singletons. The time point was: after trial treatment. Treatment noted: LDRT plus nivolumab, ipilimumab, low-dose cyclophosphamide and aspirin (RACIN trial). This material consisted of PBMCs, taken after low-dose radiotherapy plus immunotherapy. The source is a male donor with prostate cancer.

There are many counts of this clonotype. The chain combines TRBV5-1 with TRBJ2-5, with D possibly being TRBD1 (6 bases). This CDR3 is built from 14 residues. Germline V gives CDR1 SGHRS, CDR2 YFSETQ. The V and J ends lost 0 bases and 4 bases respectively, with 10 bases between them. CDR3 nucleotide sequence: TGCGCCAGCAGCTTGGCACTAGGGGGAGAGACCCAGTACTTC. It yields the protein CASSLALGGETQYF.

This clonotype was observed at least ten times. The V gene is TRBV2, the J gene TRBJ2-7, with 8 nucleotides matching TRBD2. This CDR3 comprises 15 residues. Germline lookup yields CDR1 SNHLY and CDR2 FYNNEI. V shed 8 bases and J 0 bases; nucleotides not matched to a gene: 9. CDR3 DNA: TGTGCCAGCGACCTGGCGGGGGGTAGCTCCTACGAGCAGTACTTC. Its protein is CASDLAGGSSYEQYF.